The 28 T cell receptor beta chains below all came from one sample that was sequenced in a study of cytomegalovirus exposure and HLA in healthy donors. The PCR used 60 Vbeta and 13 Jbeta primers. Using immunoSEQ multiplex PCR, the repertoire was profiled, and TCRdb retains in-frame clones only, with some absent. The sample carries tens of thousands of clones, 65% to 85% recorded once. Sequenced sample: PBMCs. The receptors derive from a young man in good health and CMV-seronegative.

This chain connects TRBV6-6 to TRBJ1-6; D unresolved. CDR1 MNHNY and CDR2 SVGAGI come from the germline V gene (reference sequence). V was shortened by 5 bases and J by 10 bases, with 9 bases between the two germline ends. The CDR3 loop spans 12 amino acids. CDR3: CASSLNGSPLHF. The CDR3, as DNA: TGTGCCAGCAGTCTCAACGGGTCACCCCTCCACTTT.

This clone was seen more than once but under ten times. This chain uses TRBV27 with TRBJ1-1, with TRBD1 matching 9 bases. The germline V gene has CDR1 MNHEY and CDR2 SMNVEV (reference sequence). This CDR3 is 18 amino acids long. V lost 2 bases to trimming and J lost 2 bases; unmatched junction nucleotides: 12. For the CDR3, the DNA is TGTGCCAGCAGTTTACGCTCGGGACAGGGCAAATCTAACACTGAAGCTTTCTTT. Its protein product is CASSLRSGQGKSNTEAFF.

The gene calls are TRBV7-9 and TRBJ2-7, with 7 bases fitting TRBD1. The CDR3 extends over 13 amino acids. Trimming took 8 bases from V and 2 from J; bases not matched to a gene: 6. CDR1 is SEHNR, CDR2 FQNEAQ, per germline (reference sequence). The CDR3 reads CASGVGQTYEQYF. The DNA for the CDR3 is TGTGCCAGCGGCGTGGGACAGACCTACGAGCAGTACTTC.

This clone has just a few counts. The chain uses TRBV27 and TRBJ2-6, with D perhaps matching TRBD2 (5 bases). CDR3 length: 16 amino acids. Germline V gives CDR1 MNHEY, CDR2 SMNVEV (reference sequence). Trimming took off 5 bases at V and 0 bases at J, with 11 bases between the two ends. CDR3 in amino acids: CASSRGISSGANVLTF. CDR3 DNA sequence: TGTGCCAGCAGTAGAGGGATAAGCTCTGGGGCCAACGTCCTGACTTTC.

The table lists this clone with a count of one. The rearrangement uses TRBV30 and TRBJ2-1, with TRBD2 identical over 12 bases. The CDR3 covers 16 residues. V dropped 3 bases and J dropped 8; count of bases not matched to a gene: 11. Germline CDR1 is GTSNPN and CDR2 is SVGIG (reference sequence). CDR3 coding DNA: TGTGCCTGGAGCCGACCAGGACTAGCGGGAACTGATGAGCAGTTCTTC. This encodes CAWSRPGLAGTDEQFF. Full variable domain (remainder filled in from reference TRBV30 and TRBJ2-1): SQTIHQWPATLVQPVGSPLSLECTVEGTSNPNLYWYRQAAGRGLQLLFYSVGIGQISSEVPQNLSASRPQDRQFILSSKKLLLSDSGFYLCAWSRPGLAGTDEQFFGPGTRLTVL.

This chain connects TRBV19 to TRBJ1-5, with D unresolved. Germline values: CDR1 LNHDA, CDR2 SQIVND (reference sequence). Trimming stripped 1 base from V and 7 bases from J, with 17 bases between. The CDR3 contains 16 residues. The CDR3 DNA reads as TGTGCCAGTAGTATAGCCGCCAGCTTCGAGGGCCAGCCCCAGCATTTT. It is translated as CASSIAASFEGQPQHF.

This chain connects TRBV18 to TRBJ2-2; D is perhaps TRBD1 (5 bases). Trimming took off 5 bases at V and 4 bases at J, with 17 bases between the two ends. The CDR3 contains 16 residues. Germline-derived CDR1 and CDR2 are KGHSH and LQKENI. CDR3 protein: CASSSRQISSTGELFF. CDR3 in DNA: TGTGCCAGCTCATCGAGACAGATATCGAGCACCGGGGAGCTGTTTTTT.

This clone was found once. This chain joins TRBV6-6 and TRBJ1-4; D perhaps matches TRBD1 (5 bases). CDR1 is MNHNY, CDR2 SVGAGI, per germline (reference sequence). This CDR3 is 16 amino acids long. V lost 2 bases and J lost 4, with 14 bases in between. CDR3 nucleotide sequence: TGTGCCAGCAGTTACATCGGCTGGGGGGATAATGAAAAACTGTTTTTT. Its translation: CASSYIGWGDNEKLFF.

The CDR3 is CSVDGTSGRFLQETQYF. The CDR3 DNA reads TGCAGCGTTGATGGGACTAGCGGGAGGTTCCTTCAAGAGACCCAGTACTTC. V is TRBV29-1 and J is TRBJ2-5; 15 bases line up with TRBD2. The CDR3 spans 17 residues. V lost 3 bases, J lost 2 bases, and 7 bases stayed unmatched. Germline CDR1 is SQVTM and CDR2 is ANQGSEA.

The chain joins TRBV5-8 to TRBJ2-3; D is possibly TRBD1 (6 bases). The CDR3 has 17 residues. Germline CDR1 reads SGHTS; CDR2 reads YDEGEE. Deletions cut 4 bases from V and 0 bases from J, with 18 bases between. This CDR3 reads CASSKNPGQVSTDTQYF. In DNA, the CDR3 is TGTGCCAGCAGCAAAAACCCGGGACAAGTTAGCACAGATACGCAGTATTTT. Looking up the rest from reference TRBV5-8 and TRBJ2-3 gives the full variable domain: EAGVTQSPTHLIKTRGQQATLRCSPISGHTSVYWYQQALGLGLQFLLWYDEGEERNRGNFPPRFSGRQFPNYSSELNVNALELEDSALYLCASSKNPGQVSTDTQYFGPGTRLTVL.

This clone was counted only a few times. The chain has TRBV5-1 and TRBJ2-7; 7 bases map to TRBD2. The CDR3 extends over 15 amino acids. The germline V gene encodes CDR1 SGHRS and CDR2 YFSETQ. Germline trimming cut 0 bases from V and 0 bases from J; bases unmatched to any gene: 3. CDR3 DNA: TGCGCCAGCAGCTTGGAGGGAGGGAGCTCCTACGAGCAGTACTTC. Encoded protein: CASSLEGGSSYEQYF.

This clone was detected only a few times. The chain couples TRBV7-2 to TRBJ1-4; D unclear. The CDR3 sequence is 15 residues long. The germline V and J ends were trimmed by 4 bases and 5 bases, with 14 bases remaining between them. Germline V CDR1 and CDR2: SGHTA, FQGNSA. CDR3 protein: CASSSQTSLNEKLFF. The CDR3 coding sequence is TGTGCCAGCAGCTCACAGACTAGTTTAAATGAAAAACTGTTTTTT.

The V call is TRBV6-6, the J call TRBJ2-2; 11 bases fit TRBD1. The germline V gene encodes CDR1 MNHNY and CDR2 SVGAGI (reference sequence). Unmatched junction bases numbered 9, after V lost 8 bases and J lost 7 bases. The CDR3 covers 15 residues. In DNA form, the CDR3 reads TGTGCCAGCTCGCGGGACAGGGGGGAAGTCGGGGAGCTGTTTTTT. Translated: CASSRDRGEVGELFF.

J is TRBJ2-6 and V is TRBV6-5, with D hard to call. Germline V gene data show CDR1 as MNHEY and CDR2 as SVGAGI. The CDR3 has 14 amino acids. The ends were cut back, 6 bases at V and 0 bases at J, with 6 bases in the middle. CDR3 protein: CASSDISGANVLTF. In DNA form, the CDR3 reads TGTGCCAGCAGCGACATCTCTGGGGCCAACGTCCTGACTTTC.

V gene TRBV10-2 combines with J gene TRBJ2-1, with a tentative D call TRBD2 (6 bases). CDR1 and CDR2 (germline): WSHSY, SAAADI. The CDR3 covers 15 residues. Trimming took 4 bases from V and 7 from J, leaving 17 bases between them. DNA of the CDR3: TGCGCCAGCAGTGGCGAAGGGACTCCTGCAAATGAGCAGTTCTTC. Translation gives CASSGEGTPANEQFF.

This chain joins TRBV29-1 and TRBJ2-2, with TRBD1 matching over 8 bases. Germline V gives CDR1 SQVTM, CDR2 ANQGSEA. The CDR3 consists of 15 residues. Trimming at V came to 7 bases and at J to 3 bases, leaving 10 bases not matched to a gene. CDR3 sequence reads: CSANSDRGDTGELFF. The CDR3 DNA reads TGCAGCGCCAATAGCGACAGGGGCGACACCGGGGAGCTGTTTTTT.

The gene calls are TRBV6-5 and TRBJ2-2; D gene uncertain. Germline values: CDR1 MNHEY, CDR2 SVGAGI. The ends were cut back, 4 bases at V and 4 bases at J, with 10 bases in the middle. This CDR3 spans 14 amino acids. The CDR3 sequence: CASSSVSSTGELFF. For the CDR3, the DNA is TGTGCCAGCAGTTCGGTCTCTAGCACCGGGGAGCTGTTTTTT.

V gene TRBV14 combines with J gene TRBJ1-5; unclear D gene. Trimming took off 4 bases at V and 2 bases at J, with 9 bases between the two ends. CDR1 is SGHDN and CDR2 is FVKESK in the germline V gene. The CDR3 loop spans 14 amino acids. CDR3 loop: CASSPYPGNQPQHF. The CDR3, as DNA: TGTGCCAGCAGCCCATACCCGGGCAATCAGCCCCAGCATTTT.

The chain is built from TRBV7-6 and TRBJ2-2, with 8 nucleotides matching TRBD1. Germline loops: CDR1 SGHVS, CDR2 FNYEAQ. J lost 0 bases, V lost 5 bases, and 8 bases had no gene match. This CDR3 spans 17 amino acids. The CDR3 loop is CASSPKRQGSNTGELFF. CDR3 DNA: TGTGCCAGCAGCCCTAAAAGACAGGGGTCGAACACCGGGGAGCTGTTTTTT.

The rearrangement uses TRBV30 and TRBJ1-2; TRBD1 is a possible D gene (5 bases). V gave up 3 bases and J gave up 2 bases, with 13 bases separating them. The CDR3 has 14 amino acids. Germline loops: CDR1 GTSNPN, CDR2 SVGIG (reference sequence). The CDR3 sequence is CAWREGFPNYGYTF. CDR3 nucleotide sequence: TGTGCCTGGAGGGAGGGGTTTCCAAACTATGGCTACACCTTC. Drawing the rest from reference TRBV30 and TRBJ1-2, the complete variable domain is SQTIHQWPATLVQPVGSPLSLECTVEGTSNPNLYWYRQAAGRGLQLLFYSVGIGQISSEVPQNLSASRPQDRQFILSSKKLLLSDSGFYLCAWREGFPNYGYTFGSGTRLTVV.

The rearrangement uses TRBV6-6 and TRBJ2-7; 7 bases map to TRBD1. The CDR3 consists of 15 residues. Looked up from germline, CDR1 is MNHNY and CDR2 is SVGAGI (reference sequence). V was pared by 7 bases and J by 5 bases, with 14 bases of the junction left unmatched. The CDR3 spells CASTLGGRGSDEQYF. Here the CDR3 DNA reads TGTGCCAGCACATTAGGGGGCAGGGGTTCCGACGAGCAGTACTTC.

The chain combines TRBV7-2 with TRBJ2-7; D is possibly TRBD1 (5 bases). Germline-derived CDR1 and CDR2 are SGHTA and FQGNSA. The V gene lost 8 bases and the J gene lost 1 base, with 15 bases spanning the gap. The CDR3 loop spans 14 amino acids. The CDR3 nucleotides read TGTGCCAGCCGCCGTGGGGCAGGGTCCTACGAGCAGTACTTC. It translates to CASRRGAGSYEQYF. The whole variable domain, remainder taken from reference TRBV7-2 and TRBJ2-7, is GAGVSQSPSNKVTEKGKDVELRCDPISGHTALYWYRQSLGQGLEFLIYFQGNSAPDKSGLPSDRFSAERTGGSVSTLTIQRTQQEDSAVYLCASRRGAGSYEQYFGPGTRLTVT.

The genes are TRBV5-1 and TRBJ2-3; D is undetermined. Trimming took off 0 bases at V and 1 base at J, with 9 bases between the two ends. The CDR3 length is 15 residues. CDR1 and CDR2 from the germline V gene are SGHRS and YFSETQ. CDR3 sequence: CASSLVRVGTDTQYF. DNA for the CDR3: TGCGCCAGCAGCTTGGTTCGGGTTGGCACAGATACGCAGTATTTT.

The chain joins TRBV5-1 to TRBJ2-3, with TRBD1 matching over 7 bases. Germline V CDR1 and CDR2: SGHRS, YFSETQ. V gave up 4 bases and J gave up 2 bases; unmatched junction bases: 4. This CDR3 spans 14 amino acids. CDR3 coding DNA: TGCGCCAGCAGCCCGGGACAGTTCACAGATACGCAGTATTTT. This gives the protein CASSPGQFTDTQYF.

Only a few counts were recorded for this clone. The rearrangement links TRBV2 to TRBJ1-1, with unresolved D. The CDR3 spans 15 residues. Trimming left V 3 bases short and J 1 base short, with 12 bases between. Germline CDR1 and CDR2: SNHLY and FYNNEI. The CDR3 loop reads CASSDRELSNTEAFF. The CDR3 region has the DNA TGTGCCAGCAGTGACCGGGAACTCTCGAACACTGAAGCTTTCTTT.

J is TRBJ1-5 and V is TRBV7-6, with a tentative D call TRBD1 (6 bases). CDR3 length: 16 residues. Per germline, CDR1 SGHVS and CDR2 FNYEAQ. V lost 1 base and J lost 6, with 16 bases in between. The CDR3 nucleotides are TGTGCCAGCAGCTTAGTAGGGGGGGAGATCTCTCAGCCCCAGCATTTT. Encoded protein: CASSLVGGEISQPQHF.

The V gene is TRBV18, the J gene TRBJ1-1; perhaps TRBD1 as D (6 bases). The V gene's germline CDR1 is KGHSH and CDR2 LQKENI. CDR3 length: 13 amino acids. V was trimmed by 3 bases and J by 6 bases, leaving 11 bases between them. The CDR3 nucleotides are TGTGCCAGCTCACCGGTGGACAGAGCTGAAGCTTTCTTT. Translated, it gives CASSPVDRAEAFF.

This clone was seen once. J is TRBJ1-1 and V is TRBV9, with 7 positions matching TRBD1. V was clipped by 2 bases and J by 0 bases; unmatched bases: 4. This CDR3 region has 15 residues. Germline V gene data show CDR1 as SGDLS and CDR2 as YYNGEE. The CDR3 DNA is TGTGCCAGCAGCGTGGACCAGGGGGTGAACACTGAAGCTTTCTTT. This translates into CASSVDQGVNTEAFF.